This TCR beta chain emerged from a study of T cell changes during pregnancy in multiple sclerosis (dated by TCRdb to about 2019). The study in broad terms: Changes in the T cell repertoire over the course of pregnancy were examined in this study in women with multiple sclerosis.

The library was prepared using the immunoSEQ multiplex PCR assay. Entries here come from immuneACCESS through TCRdb and include only in-frame sequences with V and J called. Some clones fail to appear in such tables; in the studies checked, an unresolved V gene covers under half of the shortfall, and the cause of the remainder is unknown. The sample profile shows 60,000 to 80,000 clones; approximately 91% of them were found once. Together, the top ten hold about 3.5% of the sample. Of note for this clone: It lacks a known antigen. Base qualities are missing; no much larger clone stands one base away.

Trimming at the junction amounts to 6 bases on V and 7 bases on J, and the germline ends lie 10 bases apart. CDR1 and CDR2 (WSHSY, SAAADI) derive from the germline V gene. CDR3 length: 12 amino acids, cysteine to phenylalanine. The retained sequence is limited to the CDR3, 36 bases, with the frame set at the first base. The sequencing here drew on peripheral blood, taken before pregnancy. In this chain, TRBV10-2 is recombined with TRBJ2-1; a tentative D match to TRBD2 spans 7 bases. The sequence derives from a female donor with multiple sclerosis, enrolled in a pregnancy study. Here the CDR3 is given as CASRGGGNEQFF. At the DNA level, the sequence is TGCGCCAGCAGGGGAGGGGGGAATGAGCAGTTCTTC.